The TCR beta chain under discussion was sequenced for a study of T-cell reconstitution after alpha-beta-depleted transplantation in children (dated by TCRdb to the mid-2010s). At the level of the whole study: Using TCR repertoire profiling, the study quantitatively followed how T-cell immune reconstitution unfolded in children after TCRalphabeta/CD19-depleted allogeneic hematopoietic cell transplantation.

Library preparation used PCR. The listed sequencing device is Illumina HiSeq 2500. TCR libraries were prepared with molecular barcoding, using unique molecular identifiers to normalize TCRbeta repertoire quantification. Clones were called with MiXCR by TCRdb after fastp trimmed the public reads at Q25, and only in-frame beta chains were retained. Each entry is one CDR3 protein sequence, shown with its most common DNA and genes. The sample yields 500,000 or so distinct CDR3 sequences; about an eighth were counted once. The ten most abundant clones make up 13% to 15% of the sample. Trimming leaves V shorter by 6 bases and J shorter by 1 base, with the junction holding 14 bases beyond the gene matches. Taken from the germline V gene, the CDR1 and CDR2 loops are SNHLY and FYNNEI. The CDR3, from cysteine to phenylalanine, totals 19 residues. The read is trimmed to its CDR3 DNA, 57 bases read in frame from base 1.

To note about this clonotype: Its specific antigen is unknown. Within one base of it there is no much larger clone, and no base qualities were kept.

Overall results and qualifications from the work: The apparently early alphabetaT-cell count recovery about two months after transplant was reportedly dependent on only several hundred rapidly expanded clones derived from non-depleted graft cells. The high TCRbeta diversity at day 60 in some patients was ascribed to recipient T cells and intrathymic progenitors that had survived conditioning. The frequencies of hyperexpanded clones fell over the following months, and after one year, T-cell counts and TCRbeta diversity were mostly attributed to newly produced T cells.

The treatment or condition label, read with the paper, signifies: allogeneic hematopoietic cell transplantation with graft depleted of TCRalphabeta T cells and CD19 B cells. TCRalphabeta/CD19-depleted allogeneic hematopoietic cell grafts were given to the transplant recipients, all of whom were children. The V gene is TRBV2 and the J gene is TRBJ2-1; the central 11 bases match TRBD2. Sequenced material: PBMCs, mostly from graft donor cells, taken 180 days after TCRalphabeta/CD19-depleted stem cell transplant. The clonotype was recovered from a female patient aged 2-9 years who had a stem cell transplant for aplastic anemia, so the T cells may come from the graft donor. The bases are TGTGCCAGCAGACCCGCCCGTCTAGCGGGAGGTGAATCCTACAATGAGCAGTTCTTC. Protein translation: CASRPARLAGGESYNEQFF.